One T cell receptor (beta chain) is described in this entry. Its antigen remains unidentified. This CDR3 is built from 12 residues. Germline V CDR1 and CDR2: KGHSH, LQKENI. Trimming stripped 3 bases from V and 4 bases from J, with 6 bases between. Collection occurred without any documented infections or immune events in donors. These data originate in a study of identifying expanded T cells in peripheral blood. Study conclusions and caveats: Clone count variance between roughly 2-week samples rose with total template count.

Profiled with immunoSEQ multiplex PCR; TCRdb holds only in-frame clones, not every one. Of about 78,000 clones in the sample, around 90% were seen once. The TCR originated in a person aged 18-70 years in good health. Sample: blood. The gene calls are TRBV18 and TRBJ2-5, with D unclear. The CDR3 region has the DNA TGTGCCAGCTCACCCCAACGAGAGACCCAGTACTTC. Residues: CASSPQRETQYF. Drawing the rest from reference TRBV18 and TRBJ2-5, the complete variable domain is NAGVMQNPRHLVRRRGQEARLRCSPMKGHSHVYWYRQLPEEGLKFMVYLQKENIIDESGMPKERFSAEFPKEGPSILRIQQVVRGDSAAYFCASSPQRETQYFGPGTRLLVL.